Listed here are 14 T cell receptor beta chains from one sample, sequenced in a study of cytomegalovirus exposure and HLA in healthy donors. This PCR relied on a set of 60 Vbeta primers and 13 Jbeta primers. Some clones are missing from TCRdb's copy, which holds only in-frame ones; the method was immunoSEQ multiplex PCR. The table lists approximately 37,000 clones. The sample taken for sequencing was PBMCs. The receptors here all came from a human donor in good health.

This chain links TRBV15 with TRBJ2-2; no definite D call. The CDR3 loop spans 14 amino acids. Deletions cut 6 bases from V and 6 bases from J, with 14 bases between. Germline V CDR1 and CDR2: LNHNV, YYDKDF (reference sequence). In DNA form, the CDR3 reads TGTGCCACCAGTCCTGCAAGAGGTGCCGGGGAGCTGTTTTTT. Its protein is CATSPARGAGELFF. The full variable domain, its missing parts supplied by reference TRBV15 and TRBJ2-2, is DAMVIQNPRYQVTQFGKPVTLSCSQTLNHNVMYWYQQKSSQAPKLLFHYYDKDFNNEADTPDNFQSRRPNTSFCFLDIRSPGLGDTAMYLCATSPARGAGELFFGEGSRLTVL.

The rearrangement uses TRBV5-4 and TRBJ1-2, with 7 bases fitting TRBD1. V lost 4 bases to trimming and J lost 7 bases; unmatched junction nucleotides: 7. The CDR3 is 13 amino acids. CDR1 and CDR2 from the germline V gene are SGHNT and YYREEE (reference sequence). CDR3 protein: CASSTGQAGGYTF. Written as DNA, the CDR3 is TGTGCCAGCAGCACAGGACAGGCGGGTGGCTACACCTTC.

V gene TRBV13 combines with J gene TRBJ2-7; 8 nucleotides align to TRBD2. CDR3 length equals 14 residues. After removal of 3 bases from V and 3 bases from J, the junction contained 4 bases not matched to a gene. Germline V CDR1 and CDR2: PRHDT, FYEKMQ (reference sequence). The CDR3 here is CASSFSGEGYEQYF. In nucleotides, the CDR3 is TGTGCCAGCAGCTTTAGCGGGGAAGGCTACGAGCAGTACTTC. Drawing the rest from reference TRBV13 and TRBJ2-7, the complete variable domain is AAGVIQSPRHLIKEKRETATLKCYPIPRHDTVYWYQQGPGQDPQFLISFYEKMQSDKGSIPDRFSAQQFSDYHSELNMSSLELGDSALYFCASSFSGEGYEQYFGPGTRLTVT.

A note on this clone: The sample holds other DNA sequences that translate to the same CDR3. J is TRBJ2-5 and V is TRBV5-6; 8 bases map to TRBD2. V lost 0 bases to trimming and J lost 4 bases; unmatched junction nucleotides: 2. Germline loops: CDR1 SGHDT, CDR2 YYEEEE. The CDR3 loop spans 14 amino acids. CDR3 sequence reads: CASSLGSGGETQYF. The CDR3 coding sequence is TGTGCCAGCAGCTTGGGAAGCGGGGGAGAGACCCAGTACTTC.

V and J are TRBV5-1 and TRBJ1-1; TRBD1 aligns across 7 bases. From germline, CDR1 is SGHRS and CDR2 YFSETQ. The junction had 7 bases not matched to a gene; V was cut back by 4 bases and J by 4 bases. The CDR3 loop spans 14 amino acids. CDR3 amino acids: CASSTTGSSTEAFF. In DNA, the CDR3 is TGCGCCAGCAGCACGACAGGGTCTAGCACTGAAGCTTTCTTT.

This chain connects TRBV5-6 to TRBJ2-2, with TRBD2 matching over 9 bases. Germline CDR1 reads SGHDT; CDR2 reads YYEEEE. The CDR3 length is 17 residues. After removal of 10 bases from V and 6 bases from J, the junction contained 19 bases not matched to a gene. The DNA for the CDR3 is TGTGCCTCCCAAGCGGCGGGCCTAGCGGGGCCTCCCGGGGAGCTGTTTTTT. Translation gives CASQAAGLAGPPGELFF.

This rearrangement joins TRBV5-6 to TRBJ2-2; 10 bases align to TRBD1. After removal of 3 bases from V and 7 bases from J, the junction contained 6 bases not matched to a gene. Germline values: CDR1 SGHDT, CDR2 YYEEEE. This CDR3 has 15 amino acids. This CDR3 is CASSSGTGAFGELFF. CDR3 in DNA: TGTGCCAGCAGCTCGGGGACAGGGGCCTTCGGGGAGCTGTTTTTT.

The V and J genes are TRBV10-3 and TRBJ1-3; D is possibly TRBD1 (6 bases). The CDR3 contains 14 residues. CDR1 and CDR2 (germline): ENHRY, SYGVKD. V lost 2 bases, J lost 3 bases, and 8 bases lay in between. CDR3 residues: CAISETGNGNTIYF. In DNA, the CDR3 is TGTGCCATCAGTGAGACAGGGAATGGAAACACCATATATTTT.

The chain joins TRBV6-6 to TRBJ1-2, with 7 positions matching TRBD1. Germline V CDR1 and CDR2: MNHNY, SVGAGI (reference sequence). CDR3 length equals 15 residues. V was clipped by 2 bases and J by 0 bases; unmatched bases: 3. The CDR3 loop reads CASSYRDRANYGYTF. CDR3 coding DNA: TGTGCCAGCAGTTACCGGGACAGAGCTAACTATGGCTACACCTTC.

The chain employs TRBV19 and TRBJ1-1; D perhaps matches TRBD1 (5 bases). The CDR3 is 13 amino acids. Germline V gives CDR1 LNHDA, CDR2 SQIVND (reference sequence). Trimming removed 5 bases at V and 5 bases at J, with 12 bases between. The CDR3 spells CASSLFKGTEAFF. The CDR3 DNA reads as TGTGCCAGTAGTCTCTTTAAGGGGACTGAAGCTTTCTTT.

The chain combines TRBV18 with TRBJ1-2; tentatively, D is TRBD1 (6 bases). This CDR3 contains 16 residues. Germline assignment: CDR1 KGHSH and CDR2 LQKENI. V lost 2 bases and J 6 bases, leaving 19 bases between the germline ends. CDR3 in amino acids: CASSPDAGDALNGYTF. The CDR3 nucleotides are TGTGCCAGCTCACCAGACGCAGGGGACGCGCTCAATGGCTACACCTTC.

The genes are TRBV7-3 and TRBJ1-1; weak D call: TRBD1 (5 bases). In germline, CDR1 is SGHTA, CDR2 FQGTGA. CDR3 length: 14 amino acids. Between the trimmed V and J ends, which lost 2 bases and 1 base, there was a span of 8 bases. CDR3 in DNA: TGTGCCAGCAGCTTACTAGGGGAGAACACTGAAGCTTTCTTT. Translation gives CASSLLGENTEAFF.

The chain uses TRBV2 and TRBJ2-1, with 16 bases matching TRBD2. This CDR3 is built from 15 residues. The germline gives CDR1 SNHLY, CDR2 FYNNEI. The J segment lost 6 bases and the V segment lost 6 bases, leaving 2 bases of the junction unmatched. CDR3 amino acids: CASRGTSGGANEQFF. For the CDR3, the DNA is TGTGCCAGCAGAGGGACTAGCGGGGGGGCCAATGAGCAGTTCTTC.

CDR3 DNA: TGCGCCAGCAGCCAAGAAGGGACGGGAGGGGGGGACACTGAAGCTTTCTTT. It is translated as CASSQEGTGGGDTEAFF. The chain combines TRBV4-1 with TRBJ1-1; maybe TRBD1 (6 bases). The CDR3 is 17 residues long. Germline V gives CDR1 MGHRA, CDR2 YSYEKL. V was trimmed by 0 bases and J by 3 bases, leaving 17 bases between them.